The clone carrying this TCR beta chain was counted between two and nine times. Its target is not known. V shed 3 bases and J 2 bases; nucleotides not matched to a gene: 6. Germline V gene data show CDR1 as SGHTA and CDR2 as FQGTGA. The CDR3 runs to 16 residues. 13 Jbeta primers and 60 Vbeta primers were used for the PCR. Sequencing used immunoSEQ multiplex PCR; TCRdb keeps in-frame clones, though not all of them. Of 100,000 to 150,000 clones listed, about three quarters are singletons. This specimen belongs to a study of cytomegalovirus exposure and HLA in healthy donors. Regarding the study as a whole: CMV serostatus alone was available as immune exposure information.

The chain combines TRBV7-3 with TRBJ2-3; 9 positions match TRBD2. The TCR originated in a man aged 25-40 years in good health and CMV-seronegative. Source material: PBMCs. CDR3: CASSFRGGGATDTQYF. In nucleotides, the CDR3 is TGTGCCAGCAGCTTTAGGGGCGGGGGGGCCACAGATACGCAGTATTTT.